The next 21 T cell receptor beta chains were all read from a single sample in a study of blood T cells in healthy people across ages. A second PCR, run for roughly 7 to 11 cycles, used a sample-barcoded 5' primer plus a J-beta primer mix. TCRdb recomputed calls from the 5' RACE reads with MiXCR, one row per CDR3 protein. The sample includes more than 750,000 distinct CDR3 sequences, just under 30% of them seen just once. These same records also appear under a second study, on T cells of mothers and their children.

Specimen: blood. These receptors were obtained from a woman in her thirties or forties in good health.

This clonotype was observed many times. The V gene is TRBV3-1, the J gene TRBJ2-7, with D perhaps matching TRBD1 (5 bases). The CDR3 consists of 17 residues. The V gene's germline CDR1 is LGHDT and CDR2 YNNKEL (reference sequence). Trimming pared 3 bases from V and 5 bases from J, leaving 23 bases between. This CDR3 reads CASSQPQGWQGRHEQYF. The CDR3 nucleotides read TGTGCCAGCAGCCAGCCCCAGGGTTGGCAGGGTAGGCACGAGCAGTACTTC.

Only a few counts were recorded for this clonotype. The rearrangement links TRBV10-3 to TRBJ2-1; D assignment may be TRBD1 or TRBD2 (6 bases each). The CDR3 runs 16 residues. Germline values: CDR1 ENHRY, CDR2 SYGVKD. The ends were cut back, 3 bases at V and 3 bases at J, with 15 bases in the middle. The CDR3 sequence: CAISDGGPAGYNEQFF. The CDR3 coding sequence is TGTGCCATCAGTGACGGGGGCCCAGCGGGCTACAATGAGCAGTTCTTC.

This clonotype has just a few counts. The chain recombines TRBV4-3 with TRBJ2-3, with a tentative D call TRBD2 (5 bases). This CDR3 region has 15 residues. Trimming shortened V by 1 base and J by 6 bases, and 14 bases separated the two germline ends. CDR1 is LGHNA and CDR2 is YSLEER in the germline V gene. This chain's CDR3 is CASSQGRAGGDTQYF. As DNA, the CDR3 is TGCGCCAGCAGCCAAGGACGCGCTGGAGGCGATACGCAGTATTTT.

This rearrangement joins TRBV19 to TRBJ1-5; 7 nucleotides line up with TRBD1. The CDR3 is 15 residues long. In germline, CDR1 is LNHDA, CDR2 SQIVND (reference sequence). J gave up 6 bases and V 3 bases, and 8 bases lay outside the gene matches. The CDR3 protein is CASSMRGQFGQPQHF. The CDR3 nucleotides read TGTGCCAGTAGTATGAGGGGGCAATTCGGTCAGCCCCAGCATTTT.

This clonotype was recorded a few times. Since a much larger clone is just one base distant, this may be a read error. The rearrangement uses TRBV4-3 and TRBJ2-6; D may be TRBD1 (6 bases). Germline lookup yields CDR1 LGHNA and CDR2 YSLEER. The CDR3 has 16 residues. The CDR3 loop is CASSQEAESGANVRTF. Written as DNA, the CDR3 is TGCGCCAGCAGCCAAGAAGCGGAGTCAGGGGCCAACGTCCGGACTTTC.

The chain joins TRBV20-1 to TRBJ1-6; 10 nucleotides agree with TRBD1. The CDR3 contains 14 residues. CDR1 is DFQATT, CDR2 SNEGSKA, per germline (reference sequence). V was clipped by 3 bases and J by 8 bases; unmatched bases: 4. The CDR3 DNA follows: TGCAGTGCTAGGTCCGGGACAGGGGATTCACCCCTCCACTTT. Its protein product is CSARSGTGDSPLHF.

On this clonotype: One junction end disagrees with the germline gene, perhaps due to a read error. This chain links TRBV20-1 with TRBJ1-6, with D possibly matching TRBD1 (6 bases). The CDR3 consists of 17 residues. The germline V gene has CDR1 DFQATT and CDR2 SNEGSKA (reference sequence). Here the CDR3 reads CSARKGTSQPYNSPPHF. CDR3 sequence (DNA): TGCAGTGCTAGAAAGGGGACAAGCCAACCCTATAATTCGCCCCCCCACTTT.

This clonotype has more than one count but fewer than ten. The J gene is TRBJ2-2, the V gene TRBV9; 10 bases are a match to TRBD2. The CDR3 totals 16 residues. Germline values: CDR1 SGDLS, CDR2 YYNGEE. The junction had 6 bases not matched to a gene; V was cut back by 3 bases and J by 4 bases. This CDR3 is CASSALAGGGTGELFF. The CDR3 nucleotides read TGTGCCAGCAGCGCCTTAGCGGGGGGCGGCACCGGGGAGCTGTTTTTT. The whole variable domain, remainder taken from reference TRBV9 and TRBJ2-2, is DSGVTQTPKHLITATGQRVTLRCSPRSGDLSVYWYQQSLDQGLQFLIQYYNGEERAKGNILERFSAQQFPDLHSELNLSSLELGDSALYFCASSALAGGGTGELFFGEGSRLTVL.

The sample holds a few counts of this clonotype. The chain joins TRBV20-1 to TRBJ2-7; 8 bases are a match to TRBD2. With 6 bases clipped from V and 3 bases from J, the junction kept 10 bases outside the gene matches. Germline CDR1 is DFQATT and CDR2 is SNEGSKA (reference sequence). This CDR3 spans 14 amino acids. For the CDR3, the DNA is TGCAGTGCGCAAGTGGGACTAGGTCACTACGAGCAGTACTTC. This sequence encodes CSAQVGLGHYEQYF.

Notes on this clonotype: This may stem from a read error, because a much larger clone lies one nucleotide away. The chain combines TRBV9 with TRBJ1-2; TRBD1 might be the D (5 bases). This CDR3 spans 15 amino acids. V shed 1 base and J shed 5 bases, with 15 bases lying between them. Germline CDR1 reads SGDLS; CDR2 reads YYNGEE. The CDR3 spells CASSVTTSREYGYTF. CDR3 coding DNA: TGTGCCAGCAGCGTAACAACCAGCAGGGAGTATGGCTACACCTTC.

This clonotype was detected ten times or more. The V call is TRBV29-1, the J call TRBJ2-3, with 7 bases aligning to TRBD1. This CDR3 spans 16 amino acids. Germline V CDR1 and CDR2: SQVTM, ANQGSEA. V was pared by 0 bases and J by 2 bases, with 8 bases of the junction left unmatched. This CDR3 reads CSVEDTRGRSTDTQYF. The CDR3 DNA sequence: TGCAGCGTTGAAGATACGAGGGGGCGGTCCACAGATACGCAGTATTTT.

This clonotype was observed a few times. One end of the junction varies from germline; a read error may be responsible. The chain has TRBV7-2 and TRBJ1-4; 7 bases map to TRBD1. The CDR3 is 15 amino acids. Germline-derived CDR1 and CDR2 are SGHTA and FQGNSA. CDR3 amino acids: CASGLIGTANEKLFF. CDR3 sequence (DNA): TGTGCCAGCGGCTTAATCGGGACAGCAAATGAAAAACTGTTTTTT.

Remarks on this clonotype: Just one base apart from a much larger clone, this may be a read error. This chain uses TRBV27 with TRBJ1-2; TRBD1 is a possible D gene (6 bases). Germline CDR1 and CDR2: MNHEY and SMNVEV (reference sequence). The CDR3 runs to 14 residues. The CDR3 spells CASSLGGGAYGNTF. The CDR3 nucleotides are TGTGCCAGCAGTTTAGGAGGGGGAGCCTATGGCAACACCTTC.

The V and J genes are TRBV20-1 and TRBJ2-5; 8 bases agree with TRBD2. CDR3 size: 16 residues. Germline CDR1 reads DFQATT; CDR2 reads SNEGSKA (reference sequence). Trimming at V came to 1 base and at J to 5 bases, leaving 12 bases not matched to a gene. The CDR3 loop is CSARAVGLATGETQYF. For the CDR3, the DNA is TGCAGTGCTAGAGCTGTAGGACTAGCAACAGGGGAGACCCAGTACTTC.

This clonotype was recorded at least ten times. This chain connects TRBV7-6 to TRBJ2-1, with D possibly matching TRBD1 (6 bases). The germline gives CDR1 SGHVS, CDR2 FNYEAQ. CDR3 size: 16 residues. Deletions cut 2 bases from V and 3 bases from J, with 14 bases between. CDR3 protein: CASSLSSGAYYNEQFF. The CDR3 DNA follows: TGTGCCAGCAGCTTAAGTTCAGGGGCTTACTACAATGAGCAGTTCTTC. Together with reference TRBV7-6 and TRBJ2-1, the CDR3 gives the full variable domain: GAGVSQSPRYKVTKRGQDVALRCDPISGHVSLYWYRQALGQGPEFLTYFNYEAQQDKSGLPNDRFSAERPEGSISTLTIQRTEQRDSAMYRCASSLSSGAYYNEQFFGPGTRLTVL.

The V and J genes are TRBV29-1 and TRBJ2-1; the D is unclear. V dropped 1 base and J dropped 6 bases, with 10 bases sitting between them. Germline V gene lookup returns CDR1 SQVTM and CDR2 ANQGSEA. CDR3 length: 13 residues. The DNA for the CDR3 is TGCAGCGTTGAAGGAGGACCCCTCAATGAGCAGTTCTTC. It encodes CSVEGGPLNEQFF.

This clonotype showed up many times. This sequence joins TRBV5-1 and TRBJ2-3; the D gene is possibly TRBD2 (5 bases). CDR3 size: 13 residues. The germline V and J ends were trimmed by 3 bases and 5 bases, with 10 bases remaining between them. Germline V gene data show CDR1 as SGHRS and CDR2 as YFSETQ. The DNA for the CDR3 is TGCGCCAGCAGCTCTGGACTTGAAGATACGCAGTATTTT. Translation gives CASSSGLEDTQYF.

This clonotype has at least ten counts. This sequence joins TRBV29-1 and TRBJ1-2; TRBD1 might be the D (5 bases). Germline CDR1 SQVTM, CDR2 ANQGSEA. The CDR3 spans 12 residues. CDR3 bases: TGCGGCGAGCGGGGGTCCAGAGGAGGCTACACCTTC. Protein sequence: CGERGSRGGYTF.

As regards this clonotype: A much larger clone differs from this one at a single base, so this may be a read error. The chain combines TRBV12-3 or TRBV12-4 with TRBJ2-7, with 8 bases identical to TRBD2. The CDR3 length is 13 residues. V shed 6 bases, J shed 3 bases, and the junction held 4 bases outside the gene matches. The CDR3 here is CASRSGGLYEQYF. CDR3 sequence (DNA): TGTGCCAGCAGGAGCGGGGGCCTCTACGAGCAGTACTTC.

This clonotype was observed a handful of times. The chain carries TRBV20-1 and TRBJ1-2; 12 bases align to TRBD1. This CDR3 region has 14 residues. Per the germline V gene, CDR1 is DFQATT and CDR2 is SNEGSKA (reference sequence). The V gene end was trimmed by 6 bases and the J gene end by 4 bases; junction bases not matched to a gene: 6. CDR3 amino acids: CSARDRGRSYGYTF. CDR3 sequence (DNA): TGCAGTGCACGGGACAGGGGGCGATCCTATGGCTACACCTTC.

The chain joins TRBV5-1 to TRBJ1-2, with unresolved D. Germline lookup yields CDR1 SGHRS and CDR2 YFSETQ. This CDR3 has 14 residues. V gave up 2 bases and J gave up 7 bases, with 15 bases separating them. The CDR3 DNA reads as TGCGCCAGCAGCTTTGACGGGATAGCAAGTGGCTACACCTTC. Its protein is CASSFDGIASGYTF.